This T cell receptor beta chain was documented in a study of T cells in Graves' hyperthyroidism and ophthalmopathy. Across the whole study: At the time of initial diagnosis and before any treatment, peripheral blood was collected.

RNA transcripts yielded amplified TCR beta CDR3 regions. TCR CDR3 underwent first-round RT-PCR with the HTBI primer set. TCRdb used MiXCR to reprocess the multiplex PCR reads, holding one entry per CDR3 protein. The profile shows around 600,000 distinct CDR3 sequences, 14% of them singletons. Uncontrolled infection, other autoimmune disease, pregnancy or lactation excluded patients. Study findings and constraints: A 13 V-J model separated ophthalmopathy from stable hyperthyroidism. Blood samples included most of the expanded thyroid clonotypes exceeding 0.001.

The CDR3 is made up of 17 amino acids. The V segment lost 3 bases and the J segment 5 bases; nucleotides outside the gene matches: 9. This clonotype was observed many times. Its antigen remains unknown. This sequence was found in a woman aged 18-29 years with Graves' ophthalmopathy. This chain joins TRBV12-3 or TRBV12-4 and TRBJ2-2; 10 nucleotides agree with TRBD1. The sequenced material came from blood. CDR3 sequence (DNA): TGTGCCAGCAGTTTTGCACGGACAGGGGGGTTTACCGGGGAGCTGTTTTTT. Encoded protein: CASSFARTGGFTGELFF.